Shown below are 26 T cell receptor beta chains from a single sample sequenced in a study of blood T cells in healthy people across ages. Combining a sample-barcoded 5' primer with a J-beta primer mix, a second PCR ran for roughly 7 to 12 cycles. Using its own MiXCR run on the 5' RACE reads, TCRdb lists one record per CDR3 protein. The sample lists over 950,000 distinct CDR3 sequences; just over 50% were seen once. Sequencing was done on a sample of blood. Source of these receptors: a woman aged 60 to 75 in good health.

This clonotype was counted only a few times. CDR3 residues: CASSSHNYPETQYF. The CDR3 DNA sequence: TGTGCCAGCAGTTCACATAACTACCCGGAAACCCAGTACTTC. The chain carries TRBV27 and TRBJ2-5; no clear D. The V and J ends lost 4 bases and 8 bases respectively, with 17 bases between them. This CDR3 spans 14 amino acids. CDR1 and CDR2 from the germline V gene are MNHEY and SMNVEV (reference sequence).

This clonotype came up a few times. CDR3 coding DNA: TGCAGCGCCCACCGGGACAGTCCCTACGAGCAGTACTTC. Encoded protein: CSAHRDSPYEQYF. The chain joins TRBV29-1 to TRBJ2-7; the match to TRBD1 covers 7 bases. The CDR3 is made up of 13 amino acids. The J segment lost 2 bases and the V segment lost 7 bases, leaving 8 bases of the junction unmatched. CDR1 SQVTM and CDR2 ANQGSEA come from the germline V gene.

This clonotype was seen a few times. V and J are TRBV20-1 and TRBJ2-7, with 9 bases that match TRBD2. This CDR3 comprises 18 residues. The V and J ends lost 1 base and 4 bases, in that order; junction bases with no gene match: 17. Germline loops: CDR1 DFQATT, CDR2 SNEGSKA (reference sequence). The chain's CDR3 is CSARGITQPASGIYEQYF. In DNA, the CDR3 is TGCAGTGCTAGAGGCATCACCCAGCCGGCTAGCGGGATTTACGAGCAGTACTTC.

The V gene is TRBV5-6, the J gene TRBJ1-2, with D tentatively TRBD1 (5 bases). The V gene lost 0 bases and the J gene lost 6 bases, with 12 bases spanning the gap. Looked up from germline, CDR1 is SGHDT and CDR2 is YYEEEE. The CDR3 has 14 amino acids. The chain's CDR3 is CASSLEGRVHGYTF. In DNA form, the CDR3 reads TGTGCCAGCAGCTTGGAAGGCAGGGTACATGGCTACACCTTC.

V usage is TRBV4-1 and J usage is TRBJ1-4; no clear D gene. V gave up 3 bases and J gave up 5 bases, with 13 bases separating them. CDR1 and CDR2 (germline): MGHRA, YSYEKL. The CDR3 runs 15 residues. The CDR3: CASSQLPGGNEKLFF. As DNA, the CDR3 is TGCGCCAGCAGCCAGTTACCGGGAGGGAATGAAAAACTGTTTTTT.

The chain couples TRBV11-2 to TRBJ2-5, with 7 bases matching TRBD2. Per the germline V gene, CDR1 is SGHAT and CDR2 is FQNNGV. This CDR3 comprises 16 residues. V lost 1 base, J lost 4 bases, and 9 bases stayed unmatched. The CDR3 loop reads CASSLGGGGVTETQYF. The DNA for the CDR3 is TGTGCCAGCAGCTTAGGGGGGGGTGGTGTTACAGAGACCCAGTACTTC.

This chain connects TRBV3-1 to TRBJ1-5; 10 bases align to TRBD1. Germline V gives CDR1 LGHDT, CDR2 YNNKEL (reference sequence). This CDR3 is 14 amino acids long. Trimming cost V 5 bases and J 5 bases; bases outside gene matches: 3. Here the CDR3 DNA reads TGTGCCAGCAGCACAGGGACAGGGGATCAGCCCCAGCATTTT. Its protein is CASSTGTGDQPQHF.

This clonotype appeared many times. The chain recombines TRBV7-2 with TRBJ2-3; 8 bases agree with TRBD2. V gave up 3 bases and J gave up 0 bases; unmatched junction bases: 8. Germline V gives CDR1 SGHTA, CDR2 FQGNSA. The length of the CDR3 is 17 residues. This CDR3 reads CASSFILTSESTDTQYF. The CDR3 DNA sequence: TGTGCCAGCAGCTTCATTCTGACTAGCGAAAGCACAGATACGCAGTATTTT.

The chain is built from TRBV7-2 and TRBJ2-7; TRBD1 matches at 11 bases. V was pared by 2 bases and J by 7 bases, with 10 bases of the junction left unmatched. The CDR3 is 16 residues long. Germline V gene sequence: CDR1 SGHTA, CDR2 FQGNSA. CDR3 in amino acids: CASSLSRDRGLDEQYF. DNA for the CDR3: TGTGCCAGCAGCTTAAGCCGGGACAGGGGGTTGGATGAGCAGTACTTC. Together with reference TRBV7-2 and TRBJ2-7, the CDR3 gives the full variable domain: GAGVSQSPSNKVTEKGKDVELRCDPISGHTALYWYRQSLGQGLEFLIYFQGNSAPDKSGLPSDRFSAERTGGSVSTLTIQRTQQEDSAVYLCASSLSRDRGLDEQYFGPGTRLTVT.

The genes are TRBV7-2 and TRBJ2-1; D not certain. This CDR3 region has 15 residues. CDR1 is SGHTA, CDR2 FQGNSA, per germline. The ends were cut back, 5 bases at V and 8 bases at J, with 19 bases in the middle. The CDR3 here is CASSLAGLPGDEQFF. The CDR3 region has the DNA TGTGCCAGCAGCCTCGCCGGGCTTCCGGGCGATGAGCAGTTCTTC.

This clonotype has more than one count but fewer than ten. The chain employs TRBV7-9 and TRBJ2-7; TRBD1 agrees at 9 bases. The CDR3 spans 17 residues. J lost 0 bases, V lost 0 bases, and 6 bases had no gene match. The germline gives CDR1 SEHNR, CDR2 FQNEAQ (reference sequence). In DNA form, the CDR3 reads TGTGCCAGCAGCTTAGCACAGGGGGCCCCTAGCTCCTACGAGCAGTACTTC. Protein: CASSLAQGAPSSYEQYF.

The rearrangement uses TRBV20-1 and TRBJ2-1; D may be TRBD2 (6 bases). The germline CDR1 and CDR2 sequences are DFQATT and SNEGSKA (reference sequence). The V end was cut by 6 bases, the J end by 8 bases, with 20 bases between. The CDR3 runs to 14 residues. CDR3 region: CSAVGQFWRDEQFF. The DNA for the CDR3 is TGCAGTGCCGTGGGCCAATTCTGGAGGGATGAGCAGTTCTTC.

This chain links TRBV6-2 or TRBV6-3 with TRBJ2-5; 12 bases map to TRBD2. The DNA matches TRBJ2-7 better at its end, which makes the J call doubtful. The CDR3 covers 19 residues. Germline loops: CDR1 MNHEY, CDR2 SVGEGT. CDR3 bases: TGTGCCAGCAGTCAGGACCGGACTAGCGGGATATCATTCCTCAGCGAGCAGTACTTC. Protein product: CASSQDRTSGISFLSEQYF.

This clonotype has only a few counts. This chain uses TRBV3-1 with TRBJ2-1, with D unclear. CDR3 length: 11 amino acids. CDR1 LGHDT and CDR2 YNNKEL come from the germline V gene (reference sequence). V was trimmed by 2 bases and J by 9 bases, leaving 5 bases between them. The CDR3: CASSQTSEQFF. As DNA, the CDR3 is TGTGCCAGCAGCCAAACCAGTGAGCAGTTCTTC.

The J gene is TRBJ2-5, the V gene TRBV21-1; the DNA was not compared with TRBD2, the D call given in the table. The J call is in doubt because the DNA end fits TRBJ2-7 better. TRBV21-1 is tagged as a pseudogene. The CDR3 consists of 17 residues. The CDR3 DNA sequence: TGTGCCAGCAATCGGCAAATTACTAGCGGGAGTAGGTACGAGCAGTACTTC. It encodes CASNRQITSGSRYEQYF.

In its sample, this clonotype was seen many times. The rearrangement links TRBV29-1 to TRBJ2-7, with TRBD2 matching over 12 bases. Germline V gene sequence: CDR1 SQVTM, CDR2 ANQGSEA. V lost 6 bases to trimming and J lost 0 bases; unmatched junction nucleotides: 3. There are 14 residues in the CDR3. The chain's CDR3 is CSVPSGRGSYEQYF. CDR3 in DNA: TGCAGCGTCCCTAGCGGGAGGGGCTCCTACGAGCAGTACTTC.

The CDR3 DNA follows: TGCGCCAGCAGCTTGGCGAGGGGGGCCGGAGAGACCCAGTACTTC. This encodes CASSLARGAGETQYF. The chain carries TRBV5-1 and TRBJ2-5; either TRBD1 or TRBD2 may fit D (6 bases each). CDR3 length equals 15 residues. CDR1 SGHRS and CDR2 YFSETQ come from the germline V gene. Trimming shortened V by 0 bases and J by 4 bases, and 13 bases separated the two germline ends.

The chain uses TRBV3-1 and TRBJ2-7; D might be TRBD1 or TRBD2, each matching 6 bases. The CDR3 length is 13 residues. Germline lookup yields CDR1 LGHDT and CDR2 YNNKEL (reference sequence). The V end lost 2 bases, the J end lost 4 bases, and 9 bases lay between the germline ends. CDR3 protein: CASSQLGGYEQYF. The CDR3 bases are TGTGCCAGCAGCCAACTAGGGGGGTACGAGCAGTACTTC.

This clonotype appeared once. The CDR3 sequence is CASSLRLISQGEQFF. DNA for the CDR3: TGCGCCAGCAGCTTGAGACTGATTAGCCAGGGTGAGCAGTTCTTC. The chain carries TRBV5-1 and TRBJ2-1, with a tentative D call TRBD1 (5 bases). This CDR3 is 15 amino acids long. Trimming removed 1 base from V and 9 bases from J, with 17 bases in between. CDR1 SGHRS and CDR2 YFSETQ come from the germline V gene.

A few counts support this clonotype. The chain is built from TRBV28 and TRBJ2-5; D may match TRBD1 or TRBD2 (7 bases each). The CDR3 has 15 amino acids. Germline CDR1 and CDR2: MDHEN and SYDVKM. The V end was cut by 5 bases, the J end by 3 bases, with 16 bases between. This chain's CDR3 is CASSGNRGGEETQYF. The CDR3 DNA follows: TGTGCCAGCAGTGGAAACAGGGGAGGGGAAGAGACCCAGTACTTC.

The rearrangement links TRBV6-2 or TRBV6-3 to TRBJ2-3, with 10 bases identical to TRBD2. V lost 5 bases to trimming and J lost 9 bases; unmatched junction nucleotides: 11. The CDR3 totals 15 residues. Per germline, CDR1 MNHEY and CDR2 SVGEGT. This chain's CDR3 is CASSLLAGVPGTQYF. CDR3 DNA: TGTGCCAGCAGTCTTCTAGCGGGAGTCCCTGGGACGCAGTATTTT.

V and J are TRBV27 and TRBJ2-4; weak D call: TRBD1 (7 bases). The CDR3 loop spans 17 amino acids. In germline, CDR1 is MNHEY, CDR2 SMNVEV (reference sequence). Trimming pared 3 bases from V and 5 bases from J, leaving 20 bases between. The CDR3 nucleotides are TGTGCCAGCAGTTTGGGACCCCCAGGGGGAGGTCAAAACATTCAGTACTTC. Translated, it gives CASSLGPPGGGQNIQYF.

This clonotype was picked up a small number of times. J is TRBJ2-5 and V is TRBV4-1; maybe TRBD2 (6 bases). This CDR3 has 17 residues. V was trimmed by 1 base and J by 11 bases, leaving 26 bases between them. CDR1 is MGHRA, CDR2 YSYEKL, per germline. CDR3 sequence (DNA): TGCGCCAGCAGCCAAGGGGTTCTTACACTAGCCACTAATGAGCAGTACTTC. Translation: CASSQGVLTLATNEQYF.

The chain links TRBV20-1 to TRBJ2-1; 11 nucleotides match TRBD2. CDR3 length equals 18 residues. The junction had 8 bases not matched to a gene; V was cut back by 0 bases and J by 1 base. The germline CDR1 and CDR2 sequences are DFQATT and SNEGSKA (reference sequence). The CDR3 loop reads CSARDRLAGGPSYNEQFF. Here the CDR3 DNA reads TGCAGTGCTAGAGATAGGCTAGCGGGGGGCCCTTCCTACAATGAGCAGTTCTTC.

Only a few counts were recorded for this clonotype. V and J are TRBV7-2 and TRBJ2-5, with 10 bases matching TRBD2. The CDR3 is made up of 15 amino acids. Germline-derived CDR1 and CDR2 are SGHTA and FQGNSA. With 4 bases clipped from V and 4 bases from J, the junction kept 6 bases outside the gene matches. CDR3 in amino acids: CASSWGVAGGETQYF. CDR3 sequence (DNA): TGTGCCAGCAGCTGGGGGGTAGCGGGAGGAGAGACCCAGTACTTC. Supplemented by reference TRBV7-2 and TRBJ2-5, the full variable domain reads GAGVSQSPSNKVTEKGKDVELRCDPISGHTALYWYRQSLGQGLEFLIYFQGNSAPDKSGLPSDRFSAERTGGSVSTLTIQRTQQEDSAVYLCASSWGVAGGETQYFGPGTRLLVL.

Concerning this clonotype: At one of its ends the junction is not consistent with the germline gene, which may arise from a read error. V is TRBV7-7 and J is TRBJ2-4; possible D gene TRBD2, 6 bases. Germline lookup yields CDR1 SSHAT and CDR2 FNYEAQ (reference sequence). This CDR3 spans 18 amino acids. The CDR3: CASSLEETRPLAQNIQYF. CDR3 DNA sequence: TGTGCCAGCAGCTTAGAGGAAACCAGGCCACTAGCCCAAAACATTCAGTACTTC.